Below, 26 T cell receptor beta chains from the same sample are listed, as sequenced in a study of control samples from healthy donors and cancer patients (TCRdb year 2020). Receptors were amplified or captured by the immunoSEQ multiplex PCR assay. Here the immuneACCESS table is served through TCRdb, limited to in-frame sequences with V and J called. Missing clones are a known gap in these copies; in checked studies unresolved V genes cover under half, and the rest lacks a known reason. The sample yields about 150,000 clones; 94% were counted once. Roughly 1.3% of the sample is taken by the ten largest. The sample consisted of blood. These TCRs come from a woman between 18 and 30 years old in good health.

The V and J genes are TRBV5-5 and TRBJ1-6; no definite D call. The CDR3 covers 13 residues. V lost 6 bases to trimming and J lost 8 bases, with 12 bases between them. In germline, CDR1 is SGHKS, CDR2 YYEKEE (reference sequence). The CDR3 is CASTMLEDSPLHF. CDR3 DNA: TGTGCCAGCACGATGCTGGAGGATTCACCCCTCCACTTT.

The chain is built from TRBV6-5 and TRBJ2-1; 7 nucleotides match TRBD2. The length of the CDR3 is 15 residues. Germline assignment: CDR1 MNHEY and CDR2 SVGAGI. Unmatched junction bases numbered 4, after V lost 4 bases and J lost 1 base. CDR3 protein: CASSSGGASYNEQFF. As DNA, the CDR3 is TGTGCCAGCAGTTCGGGGGGTGCTTCCTACAATGAGCAGTTCTTC.

This chain joins TRBV20-1 and TRBJ1-1; D is perhaps TRBD1 (5 bases). V was pared by 6 bases and J by 4 bases, with 6 bases between. Germline assignment: CDR1 DFQATT and CDR2 SNEGSKA (reference sequence). The CDR3 covers 10 residues. The CDR3 DNA sequence: TGCAGTGCCCAGGGCACTGAAGCTTTCTTT. Protein sequence: CSAQGTEAFF.

The V call is TRBV19, the J call TRBJ1-1; D gene uncertain. The CDR3 spans 14 residues. Per germline, CDR1 LNHDA and CDR2 SQIVND (reference sequence). V was cut by 4 bases and J by 0 bases, with 9 bases left in between. CDR3 region: CASSTPRVNTEAFF. The CDR3 DNA reads TGTGCCAGTAGTACTCCTCGGGTGAACACTGAAGCTTTCTTT.

The genes are TRBV2 and TRBJ1-1; D unresolved. CDR3 length: 13 residues. CDR1 is SNHLY and CDR2 is FYNNEI in the germline V gene. V lost 5 bases, J lost 4 bases, and 11 bases lay in between. CDR3: CASSTTIFTEAFF. The DNA for the CDR3 is TGTGCCAGCAGTACGACCATTTTCACTGAAGCTTTCTTT. Based on the CDR3 plus reference TRBV2 and TRBJ1-1, the full variable domain is EPEVTQTPSHQVTQMGQEVILRCVPISNHLYFYWYRQILGQKVEFLVSFYNNEISEKSEIFDDQFSVERPDGSNFTLKIRSTKLEDSAMYFCASSTTIFTEAFFGQGTRLTVV.

V gene TRBV5-1 combines with J gene TRBJ1-3; 8 bases map to TRBD1. The junction had 4 bases not matched to a gene; V was cut back by 3 bases and J by 2 bases. This CDR3 comprises 15 residues. The germline V gene has CDR1 SGHRS and CDR2 YFSETQ. CDR3 DNA: TGCGCCAGCAGCTCAGGACAGGGAACTGGAAACACCATATATTTT. It codes for CASSSGQGTGNTIYF.

The J gene is TRBJ2-2, the V gene TRBV27; the D gene could be TRBD1 or TRBD2 (5 bases each). The length of the CDR3 is 18 residues. V gave up 5 bases and J gave up 4 bases, with 23 bases separating them. Germline-derived CDR1 and CDR2 are MNHEY and SMNVEV (reference sequence). CDR3 residues: CASSTIPGSLGTTGELFF. Here the CDR3 DNA reads TGTGCCAGCAGTACTATCCCCGGTAGTTTGGGGACCACCGGGGAGCTGTTTTTT.

The CDR3 sequence is CAISAAMNTEAFF. CDR3 nucleotides: TGTGCCATCAGTGCTGCCATGAACACTGAAGCTTTCTTT. The chain carries TRBV10-3 and TRBJ1-1, with D unclear. Germline values: CDR1 ENHRY, CDR2 SYGVKD. V lost 4 bases to trimming and J lost 0 bases, with 6 bases between them. The CDR3 is 13 amino acids.

The gene calls are TRBV5-6 and TRBJ1-1; TRBD1 agrees at 8 bases. V lost 3 bases and J lost 11; bases outside the gene matches: 15. Per germline, CDR1 SGHDT and CDR2 YYEEEE. This CDR3 comprises 15 residues. The CDR3 protein is CASSWGPWTGSSAFF. The DNA for the CDR3 is TGTGCCAGCAGCTGGGGCCCGTGGACAGGGAGTTCGGCTTTCTTT.

A word on this clone: The identical CDR3 is also encoded by other nucleotide sequences in the sample. The rearrangement links TRBV6-5 to TRBJ1-2; possibly TRBD1 for D (5 bases). CDR1 is MNHEY and CDR2 is SVGAGI in the germline V gene. Between the trimmed V and J ends, which lost 2 bases and 8 bases, there was a span of 12 bases. The CDR3 extends over 13 amino acids. CDR3: CASSYGTADGYTF. In nucleotides, the CDR3 is TGTGCCAGCAGTTACGGGACCGCCGACGGCTACACCTTC.

CDR3 in DNA: TGTGCCAGCAGTGAAGATGCTCCCCAGCATTTT. Amino acids: CASSEDAPQHF. The genes are TRBV6-1 and TRBJ1-5, with unresolved D. Germline assignment: CDR1 MNHNS and CDR2 SASEGT. Between the trimmed V and J ends, which lost 1 base and 10 bases, there was a span of 5 bases. The CDR3 covers 11 residues.

The chain recombines TRBV5-1 with TRBJ1-4; D unclear. Germline V lookup: CDR1 SGHRS, CDR2 YFSETQ. Trimming pared 0 bases from V and 4 bases from J, leaving 7 bases between. The CDR3 length is 14 residues. CDR3 nucleotide sequence: TGCGCCAGCAGCTTGGGGCAGAATAATGAAAAACTGTTTTTT. Its protein is CASSLGQNNEKLFF.

The chain uses TRBV5-4 and TRBJ2-3; TRBD2 aligns across 10 bases. The CDR3 is made up of 16 amino acids. Germline V lookup: CDR1 SGHNT, CDR2 YYREEE (reference sequence). The V gene end was trimmed by 4 bases and the J gene end by 2 bases; junction bases not matched to a gene: 7. CDR3 in DNA: TGTGCCAGCAGCCAAATACTAGCGGGGCTCACAGATACGCAGTATTTT. It specifies CASSQILAGLTDTQYF.

V and J are TRBV12-3 or TRBV12-4 and TRBJ2-3; possible D gene TRBD2, 7 bases. V was clipped by 3 bases and J by 6 bases, with 10 bases between them. This CDR3 spans 13 amino acids. CDR3 bases: TGTGCCAGCAGTTTGGGGGGGCGGGATACGCAGTATTTT. Translated, it gives CASSLGGRDTQYF.

This clone appeared once. The chain recombines TRBV6-6 with TRBJ1-3, with 7 bases aligning to TRBD1. This CDR3 region has 16 residues. CDR1 is MNHNY and CDR2 is SVGAGI in the germline V gene (reference sequence). The junction had 9 bases not matched to a gene; V was cut back by 6 bases and J by 1 base. CDR3 loop: CASRTSLQGSGNTIYF. The CDR3, as DNA: TGTGCCAGCAGAACTTCATTACAGGGGTCTGGAAACACCATATATTTT.

This chain links TRBV15 with TRBJ2-6; D gene uncertain. Deletions cut 1 base from V and 4 bases from J, with 14 bases between. The CDR3 spans 17 residues. Per the germline V gene, CDR1 is LNHNV and CDR2 is YYDKDF (reference sequence). CDR3 nucleotide sequence: TGTGCCACCAGCAGAGTGCGTCGCGGCTTCGGGGCCAACGTCCTGACTTTC. This translates into CATSRVRRGFGANVLTF.

The genes are TRBV29-1 and TRBJ2-7; a possible D gene is TRBD2 (5 bases). Deletions cut 5 bases from V and 4 bases from J, with 21 bases between. The CDR3 covers 15 residues. Germline V gene sequence: CDR1 SQVTM, CDR2 ANQGSEA. The CDR3 DNA reads as TGCAGCGTTCTCCCGCAGGCCAGGAGCGGATACGAGCAGTACTTC. It translates to CSVLPQARSGYEQYF.

This sequence joins TRBV10-3 and TRBJ1-5; no clear D. Looked up from germline, CDR1 is ENHRY and CDR2 is SYGVKD. This CDR3 contains 16 residues. Trimming left V 0 bases short and J 1 base short, with 10 bases between. Here the CDR3 DNA reads TGTGCCATCAGTGAGTCGGGCCGCCGGAGCAATCAGCCCCAGCATTTT. It translates to CAISESGRRSNQPQHF.

This clone has only one observation. This chain connects TRBV15 to TRBJ2-3, with 8 bases lining up with TRBD1. The junction had 3 bases not matched to a gene; V was cut back by 2 bases and J by 2 bases. This CDR3 is built from 15 residues. CDR1 is LNHNV, CDR2 YYDKDF, per germline (reference sequence). CDR3 sequence (DNA): TGTGCCACCAGCAGATCGGGACAGGTCACAGATACGCAGTATTTT. Its translation is CATSRSGQVTDTQYF.

The V and J genes are TRBV3-1 (or the pseudogene TRBV3-2) and TRBJ1-1; D is perhaps TRBD1 (5 bases). The V and J ends lost 8 bases and 0 bases respectively, with 16 bases between them. Germline CDR1 reads LGHDT; CDR2 reads YNNKEL (reference sequence). The CDR3 spans 15 residues. The CDR3 sequence is CASPYIYRMNTEAFF. The CDR3 nucleotides are TGTGCCAGCCCTTACATTTACAGGATGAACACTGAAGCTTTCTTT.

The chain employs TRBV7-8 and TRBJ2-5; TRBD1 agrees at 7 bases. V lost 3 bases and J lost 4; bases outside the gene matches: 2. Looked up from germline, CDR1 is SGHVS and CDR2 is FQNEAQ. The CDR3 runs 13 residues. CDR3 in DNA: TGTGCCAGCAGCTTTAGACAGGGAGAGACCCAGTACTTC. It yields the protein CASSFRQGETQYF.

The genes are TRBV6-2 or TRBV6-3 and TRBJ2-7, with 13 bases aligning to TRBD2. Germline CDR1 reads MNHEY; CDR2 reads SVGEGT. Trimming removed 2 bases from V and 5 bases from J; junction bases left unmatched: 3. The CDR3 length is 15 residues. The CDR3 DNA follows: TGTGCCAGCAGTTACCCCGGGACTAGCGGGAACGAGCAGTACTTC. Translating it yields CASSYPGTSGNEQYF.

The rearrangement links TRBV11-2 to TRBJ2-1, with TRBD2 matching 13 bases. This CDR3 contains 15 residues. J lost 8 bases, V lost 5 bases, and 6 bases had no gene match. Germline V gene sequence: CDR1 SGHAT, CDR2 FQNNGV. CDR3 nucleotides: TGTGCCAGCAGCCTCGGACTAGCGGGAGAGGATGAGCAGTTCTTC. The encoded protein is CASSLGLAGEDEQFF.

The chain combines TRBV2 with TRBJ2-1, with 8 bases identical to TRBD1. CDR3 length equals 13 residues. Germline trimming cut 7 bases from V and 5 bases from J; bases unmatched to any gene: 4. Germline V lookup: CDR1 SNHLY, CDR2 FYNNEI. CDR3 bases: TGTGCCAGCAAAGGACAGGGAAACAATGAGCAGTTCTTC. Translating gives CASKGQGNNEQFF.

V and J are TRBV7-3 and TRBJ2-7, with a tentative D call TRBD2 (5 bases). The germline V and J ends were trimmed by 4 bases and 4 bases, with 11 bases remaining between them. The CDR3 runs 13 residues. The germline gives CDR1 SGHTA, CDR2 FQGTGA. In DNA, the CDR3 is TGTGCCAGCAGCTCCCAACGGGGTTACGAGCAGTACTTC. The encoded protein is CASSSQRGYEQYF.

CDR3 region: CASSWGDRRHGYTF. Here the CDR3 DNA reads TGTGCCAGCAGTTGGGGGGACAGGCGACATGGCTACACCTTC. The chain is built from TRBV6-5 and TRBJ1-2, with 8 bases fitting TRBD1. CDR1 is MNHEY, CDR2 SVGAGI, per germline. The trim removed 4 bases at V and 6 bases at J, leaving 7 bases unmatched. The CDR3 loop spans 14 amino acids.